The rows below give T cell receptor beta chains drawn from one sample of a study of blood T cell repertoires in COVID-19. Some clones are missing from TCRdb's copy, which holds only in-frame ones; the method was immunoSEQ multiplex PCR. This table has about 250,000 clones, roughly 87% appearing once. Material for sequencing was PBMCs or T cells enriched from blood (not recorded which). The receptors originated from a woman aged 30 to 39 with acute COVID-19. CDR3s include the opening cysteine and the closing phenylalanine or tryptophan. The D gene is left open where the match is weak. Rows give clone size only sometimes, using once, few, many, or a class for an expanded clone.

cdr3_aa cdr3_nt j_call v_call d_call clone_size cdr3_length
CASSQDVPGQGLGGYTF TGCGCCAGCAGCCAAGATGTCCCGGGACAGGGACTAGGTGGCTACACCTTC TRBJ1-2 TRBV4-3 TRBD1 few 17
CASSLSPGQGLNNYGYTF TGTGCCAGCAGCCTGTCCCCGGGACAGGGCCTTAACAACTATGGCTACACCTTC TRBJ1-2 TRBV28 TRBD1 . 18
CASSSYYEQYF TGTGCCAGCAGTTCTTATTACGAGCAGTACTTC TRBJ2-7 TRBV28 . . 11
CAWSGGTGDDEQFF TGTGCCTGGAGTGGAGGGACAGGGGACGATGAGCAGTTCTTC TRBJ2-1 TRBV30 TRBD1 . 14
CASRPPLPDRTYGYTF TGTGCCAGCAGGCCGCCCCTCCCTGACAGGACCTATGGCTACACCTTC TRBJ1-2 TRBV28 . few 16
CASSPQSIRGIGYTF TGTGCCAGCAGCCCCCAGTCAATCAGGGGGATTGGCTACACCTTC TRBJ1-2 TRBV3-1/TRBV3-2 TRBD1 . 15
CASSLGPVSYEQYF TGTGCCAGCAGCTTAGGTCCCGTTTCCTACGAGCAGTACTTC TRBJ2-7 TRBV7-8 . . 14
CASSQAPTSGGRDEQFF TGTGCCAGCAGCCAAGCCCCGACTAGCGGGGGGAGGGATGAGCAGTTCTTC TRBJ2-1 TRBV4-2 TRBD2 . 17
CASSFSGQSFNYGYTF TGTGCCAGCAGTTTCTCCGGACAGTCGTTTAACTATGGCTACACCTTC TRBJ1-2 TRBV28 . . 16
CASTNTEAFF TGTGCCAGCACAAATACTGAAGCTTTCTTT TRBJ1-1 TRBV6-1 . . 10
CASSPLQGTGLFPYEQYF TGCGCCAGCAGCCCGCTCCAAGGTACAGGCTTATTTCCCTACGAGCAGTACTTC TRBJ2-7 TRBV4-1 . . 18
CASSISGGGYNEQFF TGTGCCAGTAGTATTTCAGGGGGCGGGTACAATGAGCAGTTCTTC TRBJ2-1 TRBV19 TRBD1 . 15
CASSFAGTLNTEAFF TGTGCCAGCAGTTTTGCCGGGACATTGAACACTGAAGCTTTCTTT TRBJ1-1 TRBV11-2 . . 15